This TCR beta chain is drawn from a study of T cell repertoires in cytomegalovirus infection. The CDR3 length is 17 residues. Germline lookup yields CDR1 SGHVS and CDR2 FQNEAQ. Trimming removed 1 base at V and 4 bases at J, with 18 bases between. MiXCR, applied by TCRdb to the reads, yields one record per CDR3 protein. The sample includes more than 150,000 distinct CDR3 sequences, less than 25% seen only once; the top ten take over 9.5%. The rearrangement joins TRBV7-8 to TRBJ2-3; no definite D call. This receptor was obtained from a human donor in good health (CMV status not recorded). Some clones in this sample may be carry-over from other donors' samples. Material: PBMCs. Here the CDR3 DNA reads TGTGCCAGCAGCTTAGGAGCATCAATGATTTGGGCAGATACGCAGTATTTT. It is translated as CASSLGASMIWADTQYF.